Below are 4 T cell receptor beta chains sequenced from a single sample in a study of regulatory T cells in long-lasting Graves disease. Time point of the sample: newly diagnosed GD, antithyroid drugs for less than 3 months. RNA from PBMCs was the source of the TCR library. Construction of the TCR beta libraries employed iRepertoire HTBI primers in conjunction with Arm-PCR of CDR3 regions. TCRdb processed the multiplex PCR reads anew with MiXCR; each CDR3 protein has one entry. The sample consists of about 530,000 distinct CDR3 sequences, roughly a sixth of them appearing once. These data also formed part of another study, on T cells in Graves' hyperthyroidism and ophthalmopathy.

Sequencing was performed on peripheral blood mononuclear cells (PBMCs), taken at new diagnosis, from a patient treated with antithyroid drugs. The receptors were gathered from a woman aged 35-60 years with Graves disease.

This clonotype was picked up many times. V usage is TRBV20-1 and J usage is TRBJ2-3, with 10 bases aligning to TRBD2. This CDR3 region has 14 residues. V dropped 6 bases and J dropped 6; count of bases not matched to a gene: 9. The germline V gene has CDR1 DFQATT and CDR2 SNEGSKA (reference sequence). CDR3 sequence: CSATGLARGDTQYF. CDR3 sequence (DNA): TGCAGTGCGACGGGACTAGCGAGGGGGGATACGCAGTATTTT.

This CDR3 reads CSGQGDSNQPQHF. CDR3 in DNA: TGCAGTGGACAGGGGGATAGCAATCAGCCCCAGCATTTT. This chain uses TRBV20-1 with TRBJ1-5; TRBD1 matches at 9 bases. V gave up 7 bases and J gave up 0 bases; unmatched junction bases: 1. The CDR3 is made up of 13 amino acids. In germline, CDR1 is DFQATT, CDR2 SNEGSKA (reference sequence).

The V gene is TRBV5-1, the J gene TRBJ2-1; D is perhaps TRBD1 (6 bases). This CDR3 spans 13 amino acids. Germline values: CDR1 SGHRS, CDR2 YFSETQ. Trimming stripped 4 bases from V and 9 bases from J, with 14 bases between. The CDR3 loop is CASSPRTEGEQFF. DNA of the CDR3: TGCGCCAGCAGCCCAAGGACAGAGGGTGAGCAGTTCTTC.

V gene TRBV18 combines with J gene TRBJ2-1; 7 nucleotides align to TRBD1. From germline, CDR1 is KGHSH and CDR2 LQKENI. There are 15 residues in the CDR3. With 2 bases clipped from V and 2 bases from J, the junction kept 3 bases outside the gene matches. The CDR3 DNA is TGTGCCAGCTCACCAGACAGGGTCGCCTACAATGAGCAGTTCTTC. This encodes CASSPDRVAYNEQFF.